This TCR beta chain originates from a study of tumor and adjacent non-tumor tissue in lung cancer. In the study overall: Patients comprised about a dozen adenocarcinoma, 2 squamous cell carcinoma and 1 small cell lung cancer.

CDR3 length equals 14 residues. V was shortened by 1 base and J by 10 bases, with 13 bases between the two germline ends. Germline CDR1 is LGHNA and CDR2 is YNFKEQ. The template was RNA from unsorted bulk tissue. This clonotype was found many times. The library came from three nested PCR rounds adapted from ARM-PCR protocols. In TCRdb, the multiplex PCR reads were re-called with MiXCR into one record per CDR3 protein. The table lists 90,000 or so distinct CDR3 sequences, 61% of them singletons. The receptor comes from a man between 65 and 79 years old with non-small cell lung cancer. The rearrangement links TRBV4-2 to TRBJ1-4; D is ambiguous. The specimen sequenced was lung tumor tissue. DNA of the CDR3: TGTGCCAGCAGCCAAGCAGGATTTGTAGGAAAACTGTTTTTT. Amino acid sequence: CASSQAGFVGKLFF.